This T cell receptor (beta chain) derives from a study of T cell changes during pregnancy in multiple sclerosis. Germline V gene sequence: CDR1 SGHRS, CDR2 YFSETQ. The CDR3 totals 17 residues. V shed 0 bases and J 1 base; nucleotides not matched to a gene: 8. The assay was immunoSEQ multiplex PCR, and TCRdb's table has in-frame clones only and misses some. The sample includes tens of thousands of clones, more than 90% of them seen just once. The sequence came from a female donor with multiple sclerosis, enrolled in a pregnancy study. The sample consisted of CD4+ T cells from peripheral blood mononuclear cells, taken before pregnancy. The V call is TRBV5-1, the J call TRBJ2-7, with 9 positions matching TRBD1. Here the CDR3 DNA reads TGCGCCAGCAGCTTGGCCGGGGTACAGGGGGCTTCCTACGAGCAGTACTTC. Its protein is CASSLAGVQGASYEQYF.